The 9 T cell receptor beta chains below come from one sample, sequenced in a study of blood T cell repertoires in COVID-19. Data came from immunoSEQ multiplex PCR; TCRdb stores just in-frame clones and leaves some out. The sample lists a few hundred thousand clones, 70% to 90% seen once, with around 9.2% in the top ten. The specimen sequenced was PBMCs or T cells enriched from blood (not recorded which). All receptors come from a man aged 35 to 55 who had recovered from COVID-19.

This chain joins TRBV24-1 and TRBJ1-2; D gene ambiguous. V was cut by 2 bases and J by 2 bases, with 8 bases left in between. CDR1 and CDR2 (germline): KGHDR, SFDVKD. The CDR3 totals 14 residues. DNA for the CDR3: TGTGCCACCAGTGATTCGGGGAGAAACTATGGCTACACCTTC. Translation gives CATSDSGRNYGYTF.

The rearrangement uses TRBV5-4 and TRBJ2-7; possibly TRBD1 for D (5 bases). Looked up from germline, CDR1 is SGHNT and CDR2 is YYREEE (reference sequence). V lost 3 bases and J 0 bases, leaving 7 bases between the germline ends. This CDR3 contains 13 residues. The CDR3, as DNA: TGTGCCAGCAGCTCCAGGGACTCCTACGAGCAGTACTTC. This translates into CASSSRDSYEQYF.

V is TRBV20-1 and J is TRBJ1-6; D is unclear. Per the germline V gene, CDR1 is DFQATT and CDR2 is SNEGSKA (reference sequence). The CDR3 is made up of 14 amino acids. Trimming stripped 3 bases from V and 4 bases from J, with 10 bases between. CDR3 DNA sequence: TGCAGTGCTAGTACACGGGATTATAATTCACCCCTCCACTTT. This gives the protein CSASTRDYNSPLHF.

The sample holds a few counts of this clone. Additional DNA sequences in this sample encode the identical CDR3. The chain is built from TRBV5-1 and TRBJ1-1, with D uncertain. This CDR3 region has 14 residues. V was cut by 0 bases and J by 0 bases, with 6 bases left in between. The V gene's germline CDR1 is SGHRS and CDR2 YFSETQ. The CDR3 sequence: CASSLGRVNTEAFF. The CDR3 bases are TGCGCCAGCAGCTTGGGGCGGGTGAACACTGAAGCTTTCTTT.

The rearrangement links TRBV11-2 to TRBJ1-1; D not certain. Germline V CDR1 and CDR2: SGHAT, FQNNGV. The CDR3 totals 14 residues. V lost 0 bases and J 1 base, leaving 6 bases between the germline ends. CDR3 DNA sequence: TGTGCCAGCAGCTTAGATTTTCGGAACACTGAAGCTTTCTTT. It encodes CASSLDFRNTEAFF.

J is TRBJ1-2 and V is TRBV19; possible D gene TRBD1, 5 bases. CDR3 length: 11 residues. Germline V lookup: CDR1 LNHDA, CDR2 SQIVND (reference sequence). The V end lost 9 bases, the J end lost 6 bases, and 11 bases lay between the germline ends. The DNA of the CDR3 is TGTGCCAGCCGACAGACCAATGGCTACACCTTC. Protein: CASRQTNGYTF.

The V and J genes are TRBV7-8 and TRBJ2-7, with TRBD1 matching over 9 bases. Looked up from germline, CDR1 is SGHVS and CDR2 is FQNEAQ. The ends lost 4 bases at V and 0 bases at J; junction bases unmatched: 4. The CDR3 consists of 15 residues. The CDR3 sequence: CASSSRTGVSYEQYF. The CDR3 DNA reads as TGTGCCAGCAGCTCACGGACAGGGGTCTCCTACGAGCAGTACTTC.

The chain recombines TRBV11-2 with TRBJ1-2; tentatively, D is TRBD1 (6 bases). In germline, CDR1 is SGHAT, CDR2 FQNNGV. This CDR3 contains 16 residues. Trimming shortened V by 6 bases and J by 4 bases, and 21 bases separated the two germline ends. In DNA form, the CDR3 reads TGTGCCAGCAGGCCAGGGGCAGGGCCGACGGCCTATGGCTACACCTTC. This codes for CASRPGAGPTAYGYTF.

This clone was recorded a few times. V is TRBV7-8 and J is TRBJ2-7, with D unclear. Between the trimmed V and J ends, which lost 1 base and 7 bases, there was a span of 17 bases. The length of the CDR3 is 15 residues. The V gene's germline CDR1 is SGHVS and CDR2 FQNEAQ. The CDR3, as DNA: TGTGCCAGCAGCTTAGAAGATTCTGGGCGCCAGGAGCAGTACTTC. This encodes CASSLEDSGRQEQYF.